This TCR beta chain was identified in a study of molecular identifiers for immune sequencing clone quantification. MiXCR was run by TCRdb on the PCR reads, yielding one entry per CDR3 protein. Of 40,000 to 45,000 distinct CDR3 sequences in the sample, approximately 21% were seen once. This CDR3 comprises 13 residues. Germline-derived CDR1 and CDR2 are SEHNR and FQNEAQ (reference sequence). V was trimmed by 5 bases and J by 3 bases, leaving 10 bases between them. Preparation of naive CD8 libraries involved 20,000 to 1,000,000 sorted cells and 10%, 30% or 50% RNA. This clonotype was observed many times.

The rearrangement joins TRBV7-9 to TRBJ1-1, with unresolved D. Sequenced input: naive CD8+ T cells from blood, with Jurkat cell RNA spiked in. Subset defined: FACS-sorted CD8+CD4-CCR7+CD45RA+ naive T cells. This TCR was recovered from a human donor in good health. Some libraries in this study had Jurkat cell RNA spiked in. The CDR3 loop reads CASSRPAYTEAFF. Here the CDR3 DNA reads TGTGCCAGCAGCCGACCCGCCTACACTGAAGCTTTCTTT.